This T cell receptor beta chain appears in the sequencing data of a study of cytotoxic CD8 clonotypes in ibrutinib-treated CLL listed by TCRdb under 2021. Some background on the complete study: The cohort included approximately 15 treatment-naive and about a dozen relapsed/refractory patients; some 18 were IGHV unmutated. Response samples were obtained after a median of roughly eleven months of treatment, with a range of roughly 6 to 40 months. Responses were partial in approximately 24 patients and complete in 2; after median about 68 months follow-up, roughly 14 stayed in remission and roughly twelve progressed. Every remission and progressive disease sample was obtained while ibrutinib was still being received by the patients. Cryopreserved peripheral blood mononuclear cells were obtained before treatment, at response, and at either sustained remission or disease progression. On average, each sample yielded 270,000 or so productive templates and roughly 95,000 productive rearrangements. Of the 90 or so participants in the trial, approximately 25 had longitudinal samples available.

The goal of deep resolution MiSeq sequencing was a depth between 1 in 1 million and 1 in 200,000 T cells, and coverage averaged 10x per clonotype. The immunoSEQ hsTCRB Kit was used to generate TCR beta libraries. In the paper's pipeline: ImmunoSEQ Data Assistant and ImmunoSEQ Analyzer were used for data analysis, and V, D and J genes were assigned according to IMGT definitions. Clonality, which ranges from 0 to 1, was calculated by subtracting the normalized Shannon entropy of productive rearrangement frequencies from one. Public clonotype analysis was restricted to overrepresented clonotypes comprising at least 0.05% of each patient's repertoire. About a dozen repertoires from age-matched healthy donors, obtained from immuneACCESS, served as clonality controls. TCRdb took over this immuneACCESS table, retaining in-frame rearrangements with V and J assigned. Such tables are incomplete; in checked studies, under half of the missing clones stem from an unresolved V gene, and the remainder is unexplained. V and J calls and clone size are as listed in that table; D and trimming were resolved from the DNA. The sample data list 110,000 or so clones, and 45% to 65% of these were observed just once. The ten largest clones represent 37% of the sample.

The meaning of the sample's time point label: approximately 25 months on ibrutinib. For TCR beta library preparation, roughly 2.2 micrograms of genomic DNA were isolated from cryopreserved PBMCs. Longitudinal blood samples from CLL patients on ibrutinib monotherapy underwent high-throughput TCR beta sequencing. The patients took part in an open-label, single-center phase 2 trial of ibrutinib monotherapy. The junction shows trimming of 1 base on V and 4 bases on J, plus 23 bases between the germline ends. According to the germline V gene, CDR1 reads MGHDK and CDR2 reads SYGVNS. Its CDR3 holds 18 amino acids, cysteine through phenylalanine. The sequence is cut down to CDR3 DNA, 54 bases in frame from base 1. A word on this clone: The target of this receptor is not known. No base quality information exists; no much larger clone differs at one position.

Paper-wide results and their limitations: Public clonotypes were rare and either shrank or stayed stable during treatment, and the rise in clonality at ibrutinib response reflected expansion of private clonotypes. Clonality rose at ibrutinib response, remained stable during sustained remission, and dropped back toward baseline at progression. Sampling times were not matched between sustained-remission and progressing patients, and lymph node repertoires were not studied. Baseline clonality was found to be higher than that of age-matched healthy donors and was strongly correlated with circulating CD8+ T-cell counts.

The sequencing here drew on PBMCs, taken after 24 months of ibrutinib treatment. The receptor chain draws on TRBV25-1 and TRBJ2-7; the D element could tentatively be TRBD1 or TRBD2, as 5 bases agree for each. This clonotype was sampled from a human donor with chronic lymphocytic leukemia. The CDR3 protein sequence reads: CASSESVVRGTSRYEQYF. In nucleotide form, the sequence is TGTGCCAGCAGTGAATCTGTTGTTCGGGGCACTAGTCGTTACGAGCAGTACTTC.